This is a list of T cell receptor beta chains from one sample in a study of cytomegalovirus exposure and HLA in healthy donors. Repertoires were generated with immunoSEQ multiplex PCR, while TCRdb's copy carries only in-frame clones and drops some. The sample has some 210,000 clones, 85% to 90% seen once. Material: PBMCs. The receptors derive from a young man in good health and CMV-seronegative. The CDR3 runs from the conserved cysteine through the conserved F or W. The D gene is left open where the match is weak. The size of a clone is reported for some rows only, either as once, few or many, or as a class for expanded clones.

>TRBV14|TRBJ2-2|-|once
TGTGCCAGCAGCCATTCGGGACACCTAAACACCGGGGAGCTGTTTTTT
CASSHSGHLNTGELFF
>TRBV2|TRBJ2-7|-|-
TGTGCCACCCAAGCCGAGACAAGCTCCTACGAGCAGTACTTC
CATQAETSSYEQYF
>TRBV5-4|TRBJ2-1|-|-
TGTGCCAGCAGGACGGACTCGAATGAGCAGTTCTTC
CASRTDSNEQFF
>TRBV5-1|TRBJ1-2|-|-
TGCGCCAGCGGGCAGGGAGGGACGACCTGGCAAGGCTACACCTTC
CASGQGGTTWQGYTF
>TRBV7-8|TRBJ2-3|TRBD2|once
TGTGCCAGCAGCTTATCTAGCGGGGGGTTCGAAACGCAGTATTTT
CASSLSSGGFETQYF
>TRBV28|TRBJ1-1|TRBD1|-
TGTGCCAGCAGAAGATCGCCGGGACAGGGAAACTATGAAGCTTTCTTT
CASRRSPGQGNYEAFF
>TRBV6-5|TRBJ1-5|TRBD1|-
TGTGCCAGCACCCCGACAGGGGGCAAACAGCCCCAGCATTTT
CASTPTGGKQPQHF
>TRBV29-1|TRBJ1-1|-|-
TGCAGCGTTGACCAGAGGCTCCACACTGAAGCTTTCTTT
CSVDQRLHTEAFF
>TRBV7-9|TRBJ1-3|-|-
TGTGCCAGCAGCTTATTCGGCGGTGGAAACACCATATATTTT
CASSLFGGGNTIYF
>TRBV27|TRBJ2-1|TRBD2|-
TGTGCCAGCAGTATTTGGGCTAGCGGGAATAGATACAATGAGCAGTTCTTC
CASSIWASGNRYNEQFF
>TRBV11-2|TRBJ2-7|TRBD1|-
TGTGCCAGCAGCCCAGACAGGGGCGAGCAGTACTTC
CASSPDRGEQYF
>TRBV6-5|TRBJ1-2|-|-
TGTGCCACCGTGACAGGAACTTATGGCTACACCTTC
CATVTGTYGYTF
>TRBV6-5|TRBJ2-7|TRBD2|-
TGTGCCACCCGAACGACTAGCGCCTACGAGCAGTACTTC
CATRTTSAYEQYF
>TRBV18|TRBJ1-1|TRBD1|once
TGTGCCAGCTCACCCGACAGGGGCCGGACTGAAGCTTTCTTT
CASSPDRGRTEAFF
>TRBV5-5|TRBJ2-1|-|-
TGTGCCAGCAGCCCCGCCCTTTCAGCGGGCACTGAGCAGTTCTTC
CASSPALSAGTEQFF
>TRBV6-5|TRBJ2-1|TRBD2|-
TGTGCCAGCAGTTTCGGTAGCGGGGCTAATGAGCAGTTCTTC
CASSFGSGANEQFF
>TRBV4-1|TRBJ2-7|-|-
TGCGCCAGCAGCCAAGATGACGCAGGGACTTACGAGCAGTACTTC
CASSQDDAGTYEQYF
>TRBV7-9|TRBJ2-1|TRBD1|-
TGTGCCAGCAGAGACAGGGCGACGAATGAGCAGTTCTTC
CASRDRATNEQFF
>TRBV7-2|TRBJ2-3|TRBD1|-
TGTGCCAGCAACGGACAGGGGTCAGATACGCAGTATTTT
CASNGQGSDTQYF
>TRBV29-1|TRBJ1-4|-|-
TGCAGCGTCGTCGGCCACGCGGAGGATTCGGAAAAACTGTTTTTT
CSVVGHAEDSEKLFF
>TRBV27|TRBJ1-1|-|-
TGTGCCAGCAGATCCCCAGGGAACCCAGCGAACACTGAAGCTTTCTTT
CASRSPGNPANTEAFF
>TRBV11-2|TRBJ2-4|TRBD2|-
TGTGCCAGCAGCTTAGAGAGTGGACTAGCGGGAGGGCCAGCCAAAAACATTCAGTACTTC
CASSLESGLAGGPAKNIQYF
>TRBV2|TRBJ2-2|TRBD2|-
TGTGCCAGCAGTCCCGACGGGGGGGCCCGTGGGGAGCTGTTTTTT
CASSPDGGARGELFF
>TRBV10-3|TRBJ2-7|TRBD2|once
TGTGCCATCAGTTCGACTAGCGGGAATCACGAGCAGTACTTC
CAISSTSGNHEQYF
>TRBV2|TRBJ2-1|-|-
TGTGCCAGCAGTCCGGAACCACGGGGTGGTGAGCAGTTCTTC
CASSPEPRGGEQFF
>TRBV10-3|TRBJ1-2|-|-
TGTGCCATCAGTGAGTCGAATCGGGGGGAGGTCTATGGCTACACCTTC
CAISESNRGEVYGYTF
>TRBV2|TRBJ2-5|TRBD2|-
TGTGCCAGCAGTGAACAGCTAGCGGGAAGTGGGACCCAGTACTTC
CASSEQLAGSGTQYF
>TRBV28|TRBJ1-5|-|few
TGTGCCAGCAGTTCTACAGGGTTTGGCAATCAGCCCCAGCATTTT
CASSSTGFGNQPQHF
>TRBV30|TRBJ2-1|-|-
TGTGCCTGGAGGGGGAGCTCCTACAATGAGCAGTTCTTC
CAWRGSSYNEQFF
>TRBV5-4|TRBJ1-2|TRBD1|-
TGTGCCAGCAGCTCAGCCGGGACAGGGGGGTTCGATGGCTACACCTTC
CASSSAGTGGFDGYTF
>TRBV14|TRBJ2-3|-|once
TGTGCCAGCAGCGCGGCGAGGTCGGATACGCAGTATTTT
CASSAARSDTQYF
>TRBV28|TRBJ2-7|TRBD2|-
TGTGCCAGCAGTCAACGGACTAGAATCGGCCCCTACGAGCAGTACTTC
CASSQRTRIGPYEQYF
>TRBV19|TRBJ2-7|-|-
TGTGCCAGTAGTATGGAGGGGGGGCGCCACGAGCAGTACTTC
CASSMEGGRHEQYF
>TRBV27|TRBJ1-6|-|-
TGTGCCAGCAGTTTCGGGGGGTATAATTCACCCCTCCACTTT
CASSFGGYNSPLHF
>TRBV28|TRBJ1-5|TRBD1|-
TGTGCCACCGATGACAGGGGCGGCCAGCCCCAGCATTTT
CATDDRGGQPQHF
>TRBV5-1|TRBJ2-3|-|-
TGCGCCAGCAGCTTGGGGGTAGCGGACCCTGATTCAGATACGCAGTATTTT
CASSLGVADPDSDTQYF
>TRBV10-1|TRBJ2-7|-|once
TGCGCCAGCAGACCGAGGCGGTCGTACGAGCAGTACTTC
CASRPRRSYEQYF
>TRBV5-1|TRBJ2-3|-|-
TGCGCCAGCAGGGAAGCGACTAGCACAGATACGCAGTATTTT
CASREATSTDTQYF
>TRBV6-6|TRBJ1-1|-|-
TGTGCCAGCAGTTACACAGAGCCGAACACTGAAGCTTTCTTT
CASSYTEPNTEAFF